This T cell receptor beta chain was retrieved from a study of regulatory T cells in long-lasting Graves disease. Time point specified: newly diagnosed GD, antithyroid drugs for less than 3 months. TCR sequences were obtained from RNA taken from PBMCs. Graves' disease diagnosis used American Thyroid Association guidelines. Many counts were recorded for this clonotype. Germline V gene data show CDR1 as SGHTS and CDR2 as YDEGEE. The CDR3 sequence is 15 residues long. Trimming removed 4 bases at V and 7 bases at J, with 18 bases between. Construction of TCR beta libraries relied on iRepertoire HTBI primers and on Arm-PCR targeting CDR3 regions. In the source study's methods: Sequenced samples collectively carried approximately 58 TRBV and some 15 TRBJ segments. One entry per CDR3 protein results from TCRdb running MiXCR on the multiplex PCR reads. TCRdb's processing, not the authors', yielded these V and J calls. The data contain 350,000 to 400,000 distinct CDR3 sequences, roughly a sixth of them singletons.

This sequence originates from a female donor with Graves disease. The sequencing here drew on peripheral blood mononuclear cells (PBMCs), taken at new diagnosis, from a patient treated with antithyroid drugs. J is TRBJ2-1 and V is TRBV5-8; no clear D gene. The CDR3 DNA reads as TGTGCCAGCAGCGCACCCCCAATTGGACGAAATGAGCAGTTCTTC. Amino acid sequence: CASSAPPIGRNEQFF.